The 19 T cell receptor beta chains below all came from one sample that was sequenced in a study of preoperative IRX-2 immunotherapy in early breast cancer. Measured with immunoSEQ multiplex PCR; TCRdb has only the in-frame clones, and not every one. The sample includes about 420 clones, approximately 76% of them seen just once. Sample treatment: preoperative locoregional IRX-2 cytokine immunotherapy. The specimen was tumor tissue, collected after IRX-2 immunotherapy. The receptors stem from a human donor with breast cancer.

This rearrangement joins TRBV29-1 to TRBJ2-5; D possibly matches TRBD1 or TRBD2 (7 bases each). V lost 2 bases and J 5 bases, leaving 15 bases between the germline ends. The CDR3 extends over 14 amino acids. Germline V gene sequence: CDR1 SQVTM, CDR2 ANQGSEA. The CDR3 is CSVEREAGGETQYF. Here the CDR3 DNA reads TGCAGCGTTGAACGGGAGGCAGGGGGGGAGACCCAGTACTTC. The full variable domain, with the rest looked up from reference TRBV29-1 and TRBJ2-5, is SAVISQKPSRDICQRGTSLTIQCQVDSQVTMMFWYRQQPGQSLTLIATANQGSEATYESGFVIDKFPISRPNLTFSTLTVSNMSPEDSSIYLCSVEREAGGETQYFGPGTRLLVL.

The chain joins TRBV29-1 to TRBJ1-4, with TRBD1 as a possible D gene (5 bases). This CDR3 is built from 14 residues. The V and J ends lost 4 bases and 6 bases respectively, with 15 bases between them. Germline CDR1 reads SQVTM; CDR2 reads ANQGSEA. DNA of the CDR3: TGCAGCGTTGTAATCCGGGGGAGGGATGAAAAACTGTTTTTT. Amino acid sequence: CSVVIRGRDEKLFF.

The chain joins TRBV6-8 to TRBJ2-7; a possible D gene is TRBD1 (5 bases). Germline assignment: CDR1 MNHGY and CDR2 SAAAGT. Between the trimmed V and J ends, which lost 9 bases and 4 bases, there was a span of 19 bases. The CDR3 loop spans 14 amino acids. DNA for the CDR3: TGTGCCAGTAATCGCGACAGAGCTCGGTACGAGCAGTACTTC. Encoded protein: CASNRDRARYEQYF.

The chain has TRBV18 and TRBJ2-7; the D is unclear. Trimming took 3 bases from V and 5 from J, leaving 8 bases between them. This CDR3 region has 12 residues. The germline V gene encodes CDR1 KGHSH and CDR2 LQKENI. CDR3 region: CASSPPTHEQYF. The CDR3 nucleotides are TGTGCCAGCTCACCTCCCACCCACGAGCAGTACTTC. Full variable domain (outside the CDR3, taken from reference TRBV18 and TRBJ2-7): NAGVMQNPRHLVRRRGQEARLRCSPMKGHSHVYWYRQLPEEGLKFMVYLQKENIIDESGMPKERFSAEFPKEGPSILRIQQVVRGDSAAYFCASSPPTHEQYFGPGTRLTVT.

The chain combines TRBV6-8 with TRBJ1-5, with D perhaps matching TRBD1 (5 bases). From germline, CDR1 is MNHGY and CDR2 SAAAGT. CDR3 length equals 14 residues. The V end was cut by 5 bases, the J end by 3 bases, with 11 bases between. CDR3 region: CASSTRGNNQPQHF. The CDR3 region has the DNA TGTGCCAGCAGTACAAGGGGAAACAATCAGCCCCAGCATTTT.

The chain employs TRBV12-5 and TRBJ1-1; possibly TRBD1 for D (5 bases). Germline CDR1 is LGHNT and CDR2 is FRNRAP. The CDR3 covers 13 residues. CDR3 residues: CATTPDMITEAFF. The CDR3 DNA reads TGTGCCACAACCCCGGACATGATCACTGAAGCTTTCTTT.

This rearrangement joins TRBV5-1 to TRBJ2-1; 9 nucleotides match TRBD1. V trimming: 3 bases; J trimming: 7 bases; junction bases outside the gene matches: 8. Germline assignment: CDR1 SGHRS and CDR2 YFSETQ. The CDR3 spans 15 residues. CDR3 region: CASSYGQGPGNEQFF. CDR3 in DNA: TGCGCCAGCAGCTATGGACAGGGGCCGGGGAATGAGCAGTTCTTC.

This clone was observed a few times. The V gene is TRBV15, the J gene TRBJ1-3; 7 nucleotides agree with TRBD1. Germline-derived CDR1 and CDR2 are LNHNV and YYDKDF (reference sequence). The CDR3 is made up of 17 amino acids. The junction had 12 bases not matched to a gene; V was cut back by 5 bases and J by 2 bases. The CDR3 DNA sequence: TGTGCCACCAGCGCTCGAGACAGGGCTTTCACTGGAAACACCATATATTTT. Translating gives CATSARDRAFTGNTIYF. Full variable domain (rest looked up from reference TRBV15 and TRBJ1-3): DAMVIQNPRYQVTQFGKPVTLSCSQTLNHNVMYWYQQKSSQAPKLLFHYYDKDFNNEADTPDNFQSRRPNTSFCFLDIRSPGLGDTAMYLCATSARDRAFTGNTIYFGEGSWLTVV.

The chain is built from TRBV10-2 and TRBJ1-5; D remains ambiguous. The ends were cut back, 4 bases at V and 4 bases at J, with 8 bases in the middle. The CDR3 runs to 13 residues. CDR1 is WSHSY, CDR2 SAAADI, per germline. The CDR3 sequence is CASSGAENQPQHF. For the CDR3, the DNA is TGCGCCAGCAGTGGAGCTGAGAATCAGCCCCAGCATTTT.

The chain has TRBV5-1 and TRBJ1-1; no clear D. Trimming pared 0 bases from V and 1 base from J, leaving 7 bases between. CDR1 is SGHRS and CDR2 is YFSETQ in the germline V gene. This CDR3 is built from 14 residues. This CDR3 reads CASSLARQNTEAFF. CDR3 DNA sequence: TGCGCCAGCAGCTTGGCAAGGCAGAACACTGAAGCTTTCTTT.

The chain has TRBV11-3 and TRBJ1-2; D not certain. Trimming shortened V by 1 base and J by 4 bases, and 13 bases separated the two germline ends. This CDR3 region has 15 residues. Germline CDR1 SGHNT, CDR2 YENEEA. The CDR3 DNA reads as TGTGCCAGCAGCTTAGGGAGGGCCCCAGGCTATGGCTACACCTTC. Translating gives CASSLGRAPGYGYTF. Using reference TRBV11-3 and TRBJ1-2 for the parts outside the CDR3, the full variable domain is EAGVVQSPRYKIIEKKQPVAFWCNPISGHNTLYWYLQNLGQGPELLIRYENEEAVDDSQLPKDRFSAERLKGVDSTLKIQPAELGDSAVYLCASSLGRAPGYGYTFGSGTRLTVV.

The chain couples TRBV18 to TRBJ2-1; no clear D gene. This CDR3 has 16 residues. CDR1 and CDR2 (germline): KGHSH, LQKENI. V dropped 3 bases and J dropped 3 bases, with 15 bases sitting between them. CDR3 DNA sequence: TGTGCCAGCTCACCCGACAAGGGAACTGTCTACAATGAGCAGTTCTTC. Residues: CASSPDKGTVYNEQFF. The whole variable domain, filled in from reference TRBV18 and TRBJ2-1, reads NAGVMQNPRHLVRRRGQEARLRCSPMKGHSHVYWYRQLPEEGLKFMVYLQKENIIDESGMPKERFSAEFPKEGPSILRIQQVVRGDSAAYFCASSPDKGTVYNEQFFGPGTRLTVL.

The chain employs TRBV11-3 and TRBJ1-3; D perhaps matches TRBD1 (5 bases). The germline V and J ends were trimmed by 5 bases and 1 base, with 12 bases remaining between them. CDR3 length: 15 residues. The germline CDR1 and CDR2 sequences are SGHNT and YENEEA. CDR3 bases: TGTGCCAGCAGCCCTGTCCCAGGGTCTGGAAACACCATATATTTT. Translating gives CASSPVPGSGNTIYF. Drawing the rest from reference TRBV11-3 and TRBJ1-3, the complete variable domain is EAGVVQSPRYKIIEKKQPVAFWCNPISGHNTLYWYLQNLGQGPELLIRYENEEAVDDSQLPKDRFSAERLKGVDSTLKIQPAELGDSAVYLCASSPVPGSGNTIYFGEGSWLTVV.

This clone occurred a few times. The J gene is TRBJ2-2, the V gene TRBV11-3; weak D call: TRBD1 (5 bases). Trimming removed 2 bases at V and 0 bases at J, with 7 bases between. There are 15 residues in the CDR3. Germline V gives CDR1 SGHNT, CDR2 YENEEA. CDR3 amino acids: CASSLQGANTGELFF. Here the CDR3 DNA reads TGTGCCAGCAGCTTACAGGGCGCGAACACCGGGGAGCTGTTTTTT. Complete variable domain (other parts from reference TRBV11-3 and TRBJ2-2): EAGVVQSPRYKIIEKKQPVAFWCNPISGHNTLYWYLQNLGQGPELLIRYENEEAVDDSQLPKDRFSAERLKGVDSTLKIQPAELGDSAVYLCASSLQGANTGELFFGEGSRLTVL.

This clone is large (0.1 to 1%) in the sample. The chain links TRBV11-3 to TRBJ1-3; D is ambiguous. With 2 bases removed from V and 2 bases from J, the gap between germline ends came to 19 bases. The germline CDR1 and CDR2 sequences are SGHNT and YENEEA. The CDR3 is made up of 18 amino acids. CDR3 DNA sequence: TGTGCCAGCAGCTTATCCCGGGGAAGGGTGATGACTGGAAACACCATATATTTT. Translating gives CASSLSRGRVMTGNTIYF.

V is TRBV14 and J is TRBJ2-1; TRBD2 might be the D (5 bases). There are 14 residues in the CDR3. Germline CDR1 SGHDN, CDR2 FVKESK. The germline V and J ends were trimmed by 1 base and 7 bases, with 11 bases remaining between them. This chain's CDR3 is CASSQGGYRNEQFF. The CDR3 bases are TGTGCCAGCAGCCAAGGCGGGTACCGGAATGAGCAGTTCTTC.

V is TRBV19 and J is TRBJ1-2; D is uncertain. The CDR3 covers 12 residues. V lost 6 bases and J 3 bases, leaving 8 bases between the germline ends. From germline, CDR1 is LNHDA and CDR2 SQIVND (reference sequence). The DNA of the CDR3 is TGTGCCAGTAGGGCCTCTCACTATGGCTACACCTTC. It codes for CASRASHYGYTF. Full variable domain (outside the CDR3, taken from reference TRBV19 and TRBJ1-2): DGGITQSPKYLFRKEGQNVTLSCEQNLNHDAMYWYRQDPGQGLRLIYYSQIVNDFQKGDIAEGYSVSREKKESFPLTVTSAQKNPTAFYLCASRASHYGYTFGSGTRLTVV.

The V gene is TRBV19, the J gene TRBJ2-2; a possible D gene is TRBD1 (6 bases). The germline V gene has CDR1 LNHDA and CDR2 SQIVND (reference sequence). The V gene lost 7 bases and the J gene lost 2 bases, with 14 bases spanning the gap. The CDR3 covers 15 residues. The CDR3 bases are TGTGCCAGTACTCGACAGGCGAGTAACACCGGGGAGCTGTTTTTT. Protein product: CASTRQASNTGELFF.

The rearrangement uses TRBV6-8 and TRBJ1-1; D may be TRBD1 (6 bases). V lost 10 bases and J lost 3, with 15 bases in between. Germline V lookup: CDR1 MNHGY, CDR2 SAAAGT. This CDR3 is 13 amino acids long. CDR3 nucleotides: TGTGCCATCGGAACTAGGGGGGACACTGAAGCTTTCTTT. It translates to CAIGTRGDTEAFF.